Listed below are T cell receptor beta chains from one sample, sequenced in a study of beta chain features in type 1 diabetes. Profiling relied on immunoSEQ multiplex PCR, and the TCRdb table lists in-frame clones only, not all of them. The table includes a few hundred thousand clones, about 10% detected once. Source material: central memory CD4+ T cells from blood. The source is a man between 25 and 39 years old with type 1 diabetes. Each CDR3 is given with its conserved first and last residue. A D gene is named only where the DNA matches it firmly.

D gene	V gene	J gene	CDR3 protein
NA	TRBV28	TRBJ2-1	CASTQGPPRNEQFF
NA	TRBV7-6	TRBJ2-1	CASSASNEQFF
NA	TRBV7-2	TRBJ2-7	CASSLDSSYEQYF
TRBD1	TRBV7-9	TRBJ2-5	CGTGGETQYF
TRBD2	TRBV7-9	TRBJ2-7	CASSLDLAAVQYF
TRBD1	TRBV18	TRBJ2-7	CASSPGQTYEQYF
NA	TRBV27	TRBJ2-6	CASKRGSGANVLTF
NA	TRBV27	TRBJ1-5	CASSLLDGNQPQHF
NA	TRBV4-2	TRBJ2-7	CASSQADLLSYEQYF
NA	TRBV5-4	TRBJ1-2	CASSFELNYGYTF
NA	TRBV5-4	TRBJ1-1	CASSLAPGPDTEAFF
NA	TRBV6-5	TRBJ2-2	CASSSSPYTEELFF
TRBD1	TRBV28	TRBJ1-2	CASRLTGVYGYTF
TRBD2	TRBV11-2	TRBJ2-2	CASSSSGIWSGELFF